This paragraph covers one T cell receptor (beta chain) sequence. The data belong to a study of cytomegalovirus exposure and HLA in healthy donors. V lost 2 bases and J lost 4; bases outside the gene matches: 7. Germline loops: CDR1 SEHNR, CDR2 FQNEAQ (reference sequence). CDR3 length: 15 amino acids. PCR involved 60 Vbeta and 13 Jbeta primers. Authors' methods: About 10 million shared chains were among approximately 80 million unique TCR beta chains counted in a later analysis. Assay: immunoSEQ multiplex PCR; the TCRdb copy retains only in-frame clones and omits some. That table gives V, J and clone size, and the DNA gave D and trimming. The repertoire holds approximately 160,000 clones, 77% seen once, with around 1.6% in the top ten.

The sequence was collected from a woman in her thirties in good health and CMV-seronegative. The sample consisted of PBMCs. The chain is built from TRBV7-9 and TRBJ1-1, with TRBD1 matching 7 bases. The CDR3 region is CASSLTGAGGTEAFF. The CDR3, as DNA: TGTGCCAGCAGCTTAACAGGGGCGGGGGGCACTGAAGCTTTCTTT.